This T cell receptor beta chain was retrieved from a study of blood T cell repertoires in COVID-19. Clones were read by immunoSEQ multiplex PCR, and TCRdb kept only the in-frame ones, dropping some. The table records 330,000 or so clones, about 90% of them present only once. The CDR3 is 13 residues long. V lost 8 bases and J 4 bases, leaving 12 bases between the germline ends. Per germline, CDR1 SEHNR and CDR2 FQNEAQ (reference sequence). This sequence was found in a woman under 40 who had recovered from COVID-19. The material sequenced was PBMCs or T cells enriched from blood (not recorded which). V gene TRBV7-9 combines with J gene TRBJ2-1; D remains unclear. The DNA of the CDR3 is TGTGCCAGCGAGAAAAGCACTTACAATGAGCAGTTCTTC. This encodes CASEKSTYNEQFF. The entire variable domain, with the rest obtained from reference TRBV7-9 and TRBJ2-1, is as follows: DTGVSQNPRHKITKRGQNVTFRCDPISEHNRLYWYRQTLGQGPEFLTYFQNEAQLEKSRLLSDRFSAERPKGSFSTLEIQRTEQGDSAMYLCASEKSTYNEQFFGPGTRLTVL.